This T cell receptor (beta chain) was documented in a study of naive and memory T cell subsets (dated by TCRdb to about 2017). About the study as a whole: Sorted naive and memory T cell subsets from peripheral blood were analyzed in the study using a UMI-based, open-source pipeline for TCR alpha and beta sequencing. RNA was DNase-treated and reverse transcribed with TCR constant-region primers, mostly using SuperScript III. The functional CMV T cell responses agreed completely with IgG serology results.

This clonotype was seen only a few times. The antigen this receptor binds is unknown. The record has no base qualities; no much larger clone is one base away. Results and caveats for the whole study, not just this receptor: After error correction, over 90% of naive TCR sequences appeared only once, giving much steeper abundance distributions than memory subsets. TCR abundance followed a power law with an exponent that was different for naive and memory subsets but consistent across the three individuals. The repertoire findings for the naive and memory subsets could not be validated against a ground truth, as none was available. In both CD4 and CD8 cells, going from naive through CM, EM and EMRA, the Gini index went up while Shannon and inverse Simpson diversity went down. RNA-based TCR counts may be affected by expression changes linked to T cell activation and differentiation. Clonotypes were defined as single alpha or beta chain sequences, not paired alpha/beta receptors.

The library was made by UMI-ligation and nested PCR. An equimolar mix of two oligonucleotides covering both TRBC1 and TRBC2 was used as the beta constant-region primer. A single-stranded oligonucleotide containing the SP2 primer and a 12-nucleotide UMI was joined to the 3' end of the cDNA by T4 RNA ligase 1. The ligated cDNA went through four rounds of PCR with nested alpha and beta constant-region primers together with the SP2 primer. The ligation reaction was kept at 16 degrees C for roughly 19-25 hours. PCR2 was typically performed as a SYBR Green qPCR and was stopped at a predetermined threshold so that over-amplification was prevented. All purifications after the first were performed with Agencourt AMPure XP magnetic beads. Libraries were quantified by Qubit and checked on a TapeStation, with a main peak expected near 650 bp. Pooled libraries were sequenced on an Illumina MiSeq using v2 2x251 paired-end kits, and typically roughly 0.85-2.3 million reads were obtained per sample. Each sample's library went into the pool at about 4.1 nM, and roughly 4.5-7.5% PhiX was added to help with cluster recognition. As for the authors' bioinformatics: Using tag matching that tolerated one base-pair mismatch, Decombinator assigned V and J genes to FASTQ reads that had been processed by Demultiplexor. UMIs were used by Collapsinator to correct both sequencing errors and frequency errors arising from PCR heterogeneity. CDR3Translator translated TCRs and extracted CDR3s from the conserved cysteine to the FGXG phenylalanine, flagging non-productive sequences. Gini, Shannon entropy and inverse Simpson indices were computed after subsampling the repertoires to the same number of UMI-defined TCRs. Clonotype abundance distributions were fitted to a power law by maximum likelihood within the linear range. Similar UMI counts, unique TCR numbers and clonal distributions were obtained with the pipeline and with MIGEC on one naive CD8 sample. A set of some 7,000 CMV-associated CDR3 sequences, compiled from VDJdb and a published dataset, was used to search the repertoires. The public reads were reanalyzed by TCRdb: fastp trimming at Q25, MiXCR alignment, in-frame beta chains only. Records with the same CDR3 protein are collapsed into one entry carrying the most frequent genes and DNA. The V and J calls shown here were made by TCRdb, not taken from the authors' results. Here the sample has 89,000 or so distinct CDR3 sequences; around 13% occur a single time. Jointly, the top ten make up roughly 0.84% of the sample.

The CDR3, cysteine through phenylalanine, is 19 amino acids long. Only CDR3 DNA is held: 57 bases, read in frame from base 1. Trimming takes 0 bases off V and 4 bases off J; junction bases not matched to a gene: 13. From a lookup of the germline V gene, CDR1 and CDR2 are SGDLS and YYNGEE. TCR alpha and beta chain libraries were amplified separately from the second PCR step onward. The CMV status of each donor was determined by measuring IFNgamma production from CD4+ T cells after fresh PBMCs had been stimulated overnight with CMV viral lysate. Miltenyi beads were used first to positively select CD4 T cells, and CD8 T cells were then positively selected from the CD4-negative fraction. Cells were stained for CD3, CD4, CD8, CD45RA, CD27 and a live/dead dye and were sorted on a BD Aria II into four subsets based on CD45RA and CD27. A few healthy volunteers provided blood, and the blood of each volunteer was split into CD4 and CD8 T cells and then into four differentiation subsets. Roughly 120 ml of peripheral blood was collected from each donor, and PBMC were isolated from the blood using Ficoll-Paque PLUS density-gradient centrifugation. The sorted cells were lysed in RLT buffer, after which RNA was extracted using a Qiagen RNeasy kit and kept at -80 degrees C.

The clonotype was recovered from a human donor in good health. Sequenced material: central memory CD4+ T cells from blood. The cell subset or site tag for this specimen amounts to: central memory, CD45RA- CD27+. The sequence joins TRBV9 to TRBJ2-2, with 9 middle bases fitting TRBD2. The nucleotide sequence is TGTGCCAGCAGCGTAGCAGATAGCGGGGGACCTTCTAGCACCGGGGAGCTGTTTTTT. Translation gives CASSVADSGGPSSTGELFF.